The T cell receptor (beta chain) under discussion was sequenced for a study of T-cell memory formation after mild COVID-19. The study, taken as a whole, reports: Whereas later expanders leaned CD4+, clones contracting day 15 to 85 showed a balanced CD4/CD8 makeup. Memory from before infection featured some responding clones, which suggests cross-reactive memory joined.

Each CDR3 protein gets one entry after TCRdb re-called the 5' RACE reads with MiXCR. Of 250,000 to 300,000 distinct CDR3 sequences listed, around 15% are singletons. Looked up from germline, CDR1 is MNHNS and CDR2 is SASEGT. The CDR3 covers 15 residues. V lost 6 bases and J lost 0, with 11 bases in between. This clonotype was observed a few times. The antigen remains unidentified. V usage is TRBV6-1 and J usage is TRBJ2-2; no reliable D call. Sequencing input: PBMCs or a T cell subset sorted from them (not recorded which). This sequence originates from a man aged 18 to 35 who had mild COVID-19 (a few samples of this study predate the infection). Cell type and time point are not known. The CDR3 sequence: CASRLDAANTGELFF. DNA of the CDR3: TGTGCCAGCAGGCTAGACGCTGCGAACACCGGGGAGCTGTTTTTT.